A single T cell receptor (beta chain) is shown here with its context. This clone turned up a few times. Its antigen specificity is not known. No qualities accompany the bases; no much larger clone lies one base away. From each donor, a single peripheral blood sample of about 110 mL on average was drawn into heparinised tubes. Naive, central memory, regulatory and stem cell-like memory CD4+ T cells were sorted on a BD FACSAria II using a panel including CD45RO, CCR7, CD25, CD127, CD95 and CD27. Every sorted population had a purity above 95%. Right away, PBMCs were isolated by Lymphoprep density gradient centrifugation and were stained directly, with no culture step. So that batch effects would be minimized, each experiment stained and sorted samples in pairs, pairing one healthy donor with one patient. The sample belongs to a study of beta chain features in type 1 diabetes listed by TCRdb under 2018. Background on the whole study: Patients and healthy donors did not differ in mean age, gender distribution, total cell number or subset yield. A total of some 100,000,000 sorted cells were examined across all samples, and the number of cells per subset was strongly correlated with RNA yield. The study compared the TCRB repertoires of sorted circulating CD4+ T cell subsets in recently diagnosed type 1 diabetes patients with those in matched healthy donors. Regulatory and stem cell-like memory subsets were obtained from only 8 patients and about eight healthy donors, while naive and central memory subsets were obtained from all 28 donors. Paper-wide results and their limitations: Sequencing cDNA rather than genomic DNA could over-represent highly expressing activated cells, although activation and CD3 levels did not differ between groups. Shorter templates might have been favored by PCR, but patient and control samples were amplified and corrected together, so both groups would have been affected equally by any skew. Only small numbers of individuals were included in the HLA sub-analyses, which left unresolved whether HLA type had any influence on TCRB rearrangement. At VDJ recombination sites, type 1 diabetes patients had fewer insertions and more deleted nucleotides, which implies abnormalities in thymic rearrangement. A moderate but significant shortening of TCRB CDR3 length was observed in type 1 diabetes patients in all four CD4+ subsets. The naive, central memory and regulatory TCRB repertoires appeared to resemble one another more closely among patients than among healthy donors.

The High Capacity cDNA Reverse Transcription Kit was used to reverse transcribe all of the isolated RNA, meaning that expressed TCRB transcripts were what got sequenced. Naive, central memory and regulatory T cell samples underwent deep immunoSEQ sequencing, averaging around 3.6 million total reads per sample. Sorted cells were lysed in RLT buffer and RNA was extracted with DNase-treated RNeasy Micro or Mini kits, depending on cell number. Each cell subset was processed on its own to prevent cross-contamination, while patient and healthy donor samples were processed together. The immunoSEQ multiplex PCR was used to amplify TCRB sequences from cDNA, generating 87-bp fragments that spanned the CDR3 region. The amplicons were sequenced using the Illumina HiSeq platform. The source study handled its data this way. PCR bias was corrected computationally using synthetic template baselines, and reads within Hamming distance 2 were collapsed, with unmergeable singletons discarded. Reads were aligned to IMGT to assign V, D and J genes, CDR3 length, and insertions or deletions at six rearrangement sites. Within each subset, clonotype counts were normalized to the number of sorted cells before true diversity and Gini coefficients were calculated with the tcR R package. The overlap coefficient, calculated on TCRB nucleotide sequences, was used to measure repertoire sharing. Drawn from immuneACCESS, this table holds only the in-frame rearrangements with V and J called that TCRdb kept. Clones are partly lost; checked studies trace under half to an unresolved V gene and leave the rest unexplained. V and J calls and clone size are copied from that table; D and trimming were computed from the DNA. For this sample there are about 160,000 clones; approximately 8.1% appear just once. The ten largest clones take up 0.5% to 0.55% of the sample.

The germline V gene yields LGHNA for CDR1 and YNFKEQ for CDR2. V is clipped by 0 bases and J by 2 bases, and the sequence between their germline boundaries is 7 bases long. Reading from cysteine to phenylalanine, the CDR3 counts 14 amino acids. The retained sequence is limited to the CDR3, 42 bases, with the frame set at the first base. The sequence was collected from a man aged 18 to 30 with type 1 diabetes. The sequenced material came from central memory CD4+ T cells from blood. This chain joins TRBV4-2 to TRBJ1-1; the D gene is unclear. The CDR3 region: CASSQDPGNTEAFF. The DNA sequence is TGTGCCAGCAGCCAAGATCCGGGTAACACTGAAGCTTTCTTT.